This T cell receptor beta chain was found in a study of Graves' ophthalmopathy and Graves' hyperthyroidism (dated by TCRdb to the late 2010s). With respect to the entire study: Peripheral blood was collected before any treatment was given, at the time of initial diagnosis. T-cell repertoires of thyroid tissue and blood were compared in six hyperthyroidism patients. For independent validation, a separate cohort was made up of roughly 19 hyperthyroidism patients plus 17 patients who later progressed from hyperthyroidism to ophthalmopathy. Following sample collection, hyperthyroidism patients were given methimazole at a starting dose of 30 mg daily, and ophthalmopathy patients were given high-dose intravenous methylprednisolone. The roughly 91 discovery patients were randomly divided into training and test sets at a 7:3 ratio. In total, 135 blood samples were TCR-sequenced: some 40 ophthalmopathy, some 75 hyperthyroidism and some 17 hyperthyroidism-to-ophthalmopathy patients. The study used TCR beta repertoire signatures to distinguish Graves' ophthalmopathy from Graves' hyperthyroidism and to predict progression to ophthalmopathy. A discovery set of 95 to 100 patients (more than 40 ophthalmopathy, 57 stable hyperthyroidism) was enrolled to explore V-J signatures distinguishing ophthalmopathy from hyperthyroidism.

For repertoire sequencing, the TCR beta CDR3 regions were amplified from RNA transcripts. The first round was an RT-PCR using HTBI primers with the Qiagen OneStep RT-PCR kit, and this first round was followed by a second-round multiplex PCR, then size selection and purification. The libraries underwent paired-end sequencing with 100 bp reads on an Illumina HiSeq2000. Under the source paper's analysis protocol: Reads were processed with SOAPnuke, discarding reads with adapters, uncalled bases, mean Phred below 15, or no exact constant-primer or identifier match. High-quality paired reads were merged with COPE v1.2.5. Each unique nucleotide sequence was defined as a clonotype, and clonotypes were aligned to IMGT TRB V, D and J references with MiTCR v1.1. Only V-J combinations with frequency above 0.0001 were analysed, covering approximately 99% of repertoires. A TCR clonal expansion and chaos score per V-J combination was defined as the ratio of F50 clonal expansion to chaos observed in the TCRdist matrix. Welch's t-statistics and random forest were used to reduce features to approximately 13 V-J combinations, which were fed into a naive Bayes classifier. Thyroid-blood repertoire similarity was quantified with the Morisita-Horn index. The public reads were reprocessed in TCRdb via fastp at Q25 and MiXCR, keeping in-frame beta chains. Rows with one shared CDR3 protein collapse into an entry with the most common genes and DNA. Clone size and V and J calls follow TCRdb, not the original study. The sample table lists about 420,000 distinct CDR3 sequences, around 21% of them with a count of one. The ten largest clones capture roughly 3.2% of the sample.

Hyperthyroidism was considered stable if no progression to ophthalmopathy occurred within 18 months of follow-up. Hyperthyroidism patients were newly diagnosed, were aged 18 to 65 years, and had a disease duration under 2 months. Anyone with other autoimmune diseases, uncontrolled infections, pregnancy or lactation was excluded from the study. Clinical symptoms, serum thyroxine, TRAb, thyroid ultrasound and orbital computed tomography formed the basis of the diagnosis. PBMCs were isolated from about 10 ml of fresh peripheral blood by Ficoll-Paque density gradient centrifugation. Total RNA was extracted using Trizol reagent, and RNA quality was checked on an Agilent 2100 Bioanalyzer. The study at large found these results: Most expanded thyroid clonotypes with frequency above 0.001 were also detected in blood, suggesting blood repertoires may reflect the thyroid immune response. In validation, the model predicted ophthalmopathy progression with about 64% sensitivity and roughly 72% specificity; some 13 predicted patients were CT-confirmed with GO in a median of approximately 6.5 months. Ophthalmopathy was separated from stable hyperthyroidism by the 13-signature model with roughly 87% sensitivity and around 81% specificity in cross-validation and with 80%/75% in the test set. No statistical method was used to set the sample size in advance, and the investigators knew which group each participant was assigned to.

This clonotype was observed many times. Its antigen is not yet known. Per-base quality was not reported, and no clone a single base away is much larger than it. From a lookup of the germline V gene (reference sequence), CDR1 and CDR2 are DFQATT and SNEGSKA. The V end gives up 0 bases and the J end 3 bases, leaving 2 bases in the junction not matched to a gene. The cysteine opens and the phenylalanine closes a CDR3 of 13 amino acids. Only the CDR3 DNA is retained, 39 bases long and in frame from the first base. The sequence derives from a woman aged 18-29 years with stable Graves' hyperthyroidism. Donor details come from another sample of the same person, matched by shared clones. The rearrangement combines TRBV20-1 with TRBJ2-7; TRBD2 matches 7 bases in the middle. The sequencing sample was made of peripheral blood. For the CDR3, the sequence is CSAREGGGYEQYF. The nucleotide sequence reads TGCAGTGCTAGAGAGGGCGGGGGCTACGAGCAGTACTTC.